These 19 T cell receptor beta chains share one sample of origin, sequenced in a study of blood T cell repertoires in COVID-19. Profiled with immunoSEQ multiplex PCR; TCRdb holds only in-frame clones, not every one. The profile shows a few hundred thousand clones, 70% to 90% of them singletons. Sequenced sample: peripheral blood. These receptors were obtained from a woman in her 50s with COVID-19, enrolled during active disease.

This CDR3 reads CASSQVGGTSVYEQYF. The CDR3 DNA follows: TGCGCCAGCAGCCAAGTTGGCGGGACTAGCGTTTACGAGCAGTACTTC. The rearrangement joins TRBV4-1 to TRBJ2-7; 10 bases are shared with TRBD2. The trim removed 1 base at V and 4 bases at J, leaving 7 bases unmatched. The germline V gene has CDR1 MGHRA and CDR2 YSYEKL. The CDR3 is made up of 16 amino acids.

The V call is TRBV29-1, the J call TRBJ1-2, with D perhaps TRBD1 (5 bases). V was shortened by 5 bases and J by 3 bases, with 13 bases between the two germline ends. Germline assignment: CDR1 SQVTM and CDR2 ANQGSEA. This CDR3 has 13 amino acids. As DNA, the CDR3 is TGCAGCGTTTGGGGGGAACGCTACTATGGCTACACCTTC. Protein: CSVWGERYYGYTF.

The CDR3 region is CASSLVRGAFDYGYTF. The CDR3, as DNA: TGTGCCAGCAGTTTGGTCAGGGGGGCTTTTGACTATGGCTACACCTTC. The gene calls are TRBV28 and TRBJ1-2; TRBD1 matches at 7 bases. CDR1 and CDR2 from the germline V gene are MDHEN and SYDVKM. The CDR3 contains 16 residues. V lost 3 bases to trimming and J lost 3 bases; unmatched junction nucleotides: 10.

This clone was observed a handful of times. This chain uses TRBV5-1 with TRBJ1-4, with 7 bases identical to TRBD1. Unmatched junction bases numbered 6, after V lost 0 bases and J lost 4 bases. CDR1 SGHRS and CDR2 YFSETQ come from the germline V gene. The CDR3 contains 16 residues. The CDR3 here is CASSLVPTGINEKLFF. The CDR3 bases are TGCGCCAGCAGCTTGGTCCCGACAGGGATTAATGAAAAACTGTTTTTT.

This clone was seen more than once but under ten times. The chain carries TRBV21-1 and TRBJ2-2; the table's D call, TRBD1, was not checked against the DNA. TRBV21-1 is a pseudogene segment. This CDR3 is 17 amino acids long. CDR3 region: CASSKALQGAPTGELFF. CDR3 nucleotide sequence: TGTGCCAGCAGCAAAGCGCTCCAGGGGGCGCCCACCGGGGAGCTGTTTTTT.

This clone turned up a few times. This rearrangement joins TRBV4-1 to TRBJ1-6, with TRBD1 identical over 7 bases. The germline V gene encodes CDR1 MGHRA and CDR2 YSYEKL. There are 14 residues in the CDR3. V trimming: 5 bases; J trimming: 9 bases; junction bases outside the gene matches: 7. The CDR3, as DNA: TGCGCCAGCAGCTTTAGACAGGGCCCTTCACCCCTCCACTTT. This sequence encodes CASSFRQGPSPLHF.

V gene TRBV6-4 combines with J gene TRBJ2-1; D may be TRBD2 (6 bases). The germline V gene has CDR1 MRHNA and CDR2 SNTAGT. The V end was cut by 0 bases, the J end by 3 bases, with 12 bases between. The CDR3 contains 16 residues. CDR3 DNA: TGTGCCAGCAGTGACTCGATGCGGGGTGGCTACAATGAGCAGTTCTTC. It encodes CASSDSMRGGYNEQFF.

This chain links TRBV4-2 with TRBJ1-1, with D maybe TRBD1 (5 bases). This CDR3 comprises 14 residues. With 4 bases removed from V and 4 bases from J, the gap between germline ends came to 13 bases. Per the germline V gene, CDR1 is LGHNA and CDR2 is YNFKEQ. Here the CDR3 reads CASSLWGGGTEAFF. Here the CDR3 DNA reads TGTGCCAGCAGCCTATGGGGGGGAGGCACTGAAGCTTTCTTT.

This chain joins TRBV5-4 and TRBJ2-3, with 10 nucleotides matching TRBD2. With 4 bases clipped from V and 0 bases from J, the junction kept 2 bases outside the gene matches. Germline CDR1 reads SGHNT; CDR2 reads YYREEE (reference sequence). This CDR3 is 15 amino acids long. The CDR3 spells CASSALAGSTDTQYF. For the CDR3, the DNA is TGTGCCAGCAGCGCACTAGCGGGGAGCACAGATACGCAGTATTTT.

The J gene is TRBJ2-2, the V gene TRBV19; D possibly corresponds to TRBD1 (6 bases). Trimming removed 7 bases from V and 0 bases from J, with 12 bases in between. CDR1 and CDR2 (germline): LNHDA, SQIVND (reference sequence). This CDR3 is 15 amino acids long. CDR3 sequence (DNA): TGTGCCAGTACCGACAGGACGGCGAACACCGGGGAGCTGTTTTTT. This translates into CASTDRTANTGELFF.

The chain uses TRBV11-1 and TRBJ1-2; 10 nucleotides match TRBD1. This CDR3 is 15 amino acids long. Germline V gene data show CDR1 as SGHAT and CDR2 as FQDESV (reference sequence). V lost 6 bases, J lost 2 bases, and 6 bases stayed unmatched. The CDR3 coding sequence is TGTGCCAGCAGGGAGAAGGGACAGGGGAACTATGGCTACACCTTC. Its translation: CASREKGQGNYGYTF.

The chain recombines TRBV19 with TRBJ1-1; a possible D gene is TRBD1 (5 bases). CDR3 length equals 14 residues. Germline-derived CDR1 and CDR2 are LNHDA and SQIVND (reference sequence). Trimming shortened V by 1 base and J by 6 bases, and 12 bases separated the two germline ends. Here the CDR3 reads CASSIGPRGAEAFF. CDR3 in DNA: TGTGCCAGTAGTATAGGTCCACGGGGGGCTGAAGCTTTCTTT.

V and J are TRBV6-5 and TRBJ1-4, with D possibly matching TRBD1 (6 bases). CDR3 length equals 16 residues. V was trimmed by 0 bases and J by 5 bases, leaving 13 bases between them. Per the germline V gene, CDR1 is MNHEY and CDR2 is SVGAGI. The CDR3 here is CASSYSLVQGNEKLFF. As DNA, the CDR3 is TGTGCCAGCAGTTACTCATTAGTACAGGGAAATGAAAAACTGTTTTTT.

The chain recombines TRBV29-1 with TRBJ1-2; 9 bases agree with TRBD1. CDR3 length: 14 residues. Germline CDR1 and CDR2: SQVTM and ANQGSEA. CDR3: CRIERDRVPIGYTF. CDR3 in DNA: TGCAGAATAGAGCGGGACAGGGTCCCAATTGGCTACACCTTC. Full variable domain (missing parts from reference TRBV29-1 and TRBJ1-2): SAVISQKPSRDICQRGTSLTIQCQVDSQVTMMFWYRQQPGQSLTLIATANQGSEATYESGFVIDKFPISRPNLTFSTLTVSNMSPEDSSIYLCRIERDRVPIGYTFGSGTRLTVV.

The rearrangement uses TRBV28 and TRBJ2-1; D ambiguous. The V gene's germline CDR1 is MDHEN and CDR2 SYDVKM. This CDR3 is 12 amino acids long. V shed 4 bases and J shed 9 bases, with 10 bases lying between them. The CDR3 loop reads CASSSPPGEQFF. In DNA, the CDR3 is TGTGCCAGCAGTTCCCCCCCGGGTGAGCAGTTCTTC. Variable domain in full (rest from reference TRBV28 and TRBJ2-1): DVKVTQSSRYLVKRTGEKVFLECVQDMDHENMFWYRQDPGLGLRLIYFSYDVKMKEKGDIPEGYSVSREKKERFSLILESASTNQTSMYLCASSSPPGEQFFGPGTRLTVL.

CDR3 sequence: CASRAGVSTGELFF. CDR3 bases: TGTGCCAGCAGAGCGGGAGTTAGCACCGGGGAGCTGTTTTTT. The rearrangement joins TRBV7-3 to TRBJ2-2; the match to TRBD2 covers 8 bases. V dropped 6 bases and J dropped 4; count of bases not matched to a gene: 4. Germline CDR1 is SGHTA and CDR2 is FQGTGA. The CDR3 runs to 14 residues.

The count of this clone is one. The chain joins TRBV7-8 to TRBJ2-7; maybe TRBD1 (6 bases). V lost 0 bases to trimming and J lost 3 bases, with 9 bases between them. The CDR3 runs 14 residues. Germline loops: CDR1 SGHVS, CDR2 FQNEAQ. CDR3 amino acids: CASSLAGRGYEQYF. The CDR3 region has the DNA TGTGCCAGCAGCTTAGCGGGCAGGGGCTACGAGCAGTACTTC.

The chain employs TRBV5-1 and TRBJ2-3, with 13 bases identical to TRBD2. V lost 3 bases and J lost 4; bases outside the gene matches: 5. CDR1 SGHRS and CDR2 YFSETQ come from the germline V gene. CDR3 size: 16 residues. Here the CDR3 DNA reads TGCGCCAGCAGCTCGGGACTAGCGGGATGGTCAGATACGCAGTATTTT. Amino acids: CASSSGLAGWSDTQYF.

V usage is TRBV5-1 and J usage is TRBJ2-2; TRBD1 matches at 8 bases. After removal of 3 bases from V and 3 bases from J, the junction contained 4 bases not matched to a gene. Germline V gives CDR1 SGHRS, CDR2 YFSETQ. The CDR3 is 15 amino acids. CDR3 coding DNA: TGCGCCAGCAGCTCAAGGACAGGGTACACCGGGGAGCTGTTTTTT. Amino acid sequence: CASSSRTGYTGELFF.